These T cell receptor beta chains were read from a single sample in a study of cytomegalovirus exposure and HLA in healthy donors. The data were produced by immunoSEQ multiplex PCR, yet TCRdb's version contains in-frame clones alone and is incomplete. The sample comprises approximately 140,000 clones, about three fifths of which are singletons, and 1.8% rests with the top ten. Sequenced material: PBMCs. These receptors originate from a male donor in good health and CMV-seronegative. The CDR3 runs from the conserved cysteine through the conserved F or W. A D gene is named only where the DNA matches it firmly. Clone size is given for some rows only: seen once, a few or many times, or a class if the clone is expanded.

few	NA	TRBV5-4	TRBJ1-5	CASSVDRNQPQHF	TGTGCCAGCAGCGTCGACAGAAATCAGCCCCAGCATTTT
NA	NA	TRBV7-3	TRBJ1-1	CASSLTLNTEAFF	TGTGCCAGCAGCCTAACCCTTAACACTGAAGCTTTCTTT
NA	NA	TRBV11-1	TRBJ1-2	CASSLPGSRGGYTF	TGTGCCAGCAGCTTACCCGGGTCCCGGGGTGGCTACACCTTC
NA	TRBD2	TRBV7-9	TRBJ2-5	CASSLAKGRGRGEQYF	TGTGCCAGCAGCTTAGCGAAGGGACGGGGACGGGGGGAGCAGTACTTC
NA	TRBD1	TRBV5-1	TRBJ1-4	CASTARGTGDEKLFF	TGCGCCAGCACCGCAAGGGGGACAGGGGATGAAAAACTGTTTTTT
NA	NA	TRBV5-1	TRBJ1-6	CASSLHVDSPLHF	TGCGCCAGCAGCTTACACGTTGATTCACCCCTCCACTTT
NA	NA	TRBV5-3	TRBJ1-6	CARSLCAEDSPLHF	TGTGCCAGAAGCTTGTGTGCCGAGGATTCACCCCTCCACTTT
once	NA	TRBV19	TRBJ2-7	CASSMARNSYEQYF	TGTGCCAGTAGTATGGCCAGGAATTCCTACGAGCAGTACTTC
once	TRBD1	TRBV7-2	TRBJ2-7	CASSRPGTGYEQYF	TGTGCCAGCAGCAGACCCGGGACAGGCTACGAGCAGTACTTC
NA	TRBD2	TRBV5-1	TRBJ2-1	CASPMGAVLSGDCTYNEQFF	TGCGCCAGCCCAATGGGAGCGGTATTGAGCGGGGATTGCACCTACAATGAGCAGTTCTTC
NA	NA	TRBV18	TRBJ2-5	CASSPGFLNGETQYF	TGTGCCAGCTCACCAGGGTTCCTAAACGGGGAGACCCAGTACTTC
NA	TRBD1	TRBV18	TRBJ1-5	CASSPRGTGTGARGNQPQHF	TGTGCCAGCTCACCGCGGGGTACCGGGACAGGGGCCCGGGGCAATCAGCCCCAGCATTTT
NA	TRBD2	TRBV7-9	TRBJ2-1	CASSRRTSGDDEQFF	TGTGCCAGCAGCAGACGGACTAGCGGGGACGATGAGCAGTTCTTC
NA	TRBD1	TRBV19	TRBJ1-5	CASSTYGDRGYQPQHF	TGTGCCAGTAGTACTTACGGAGACAGGGGGTATCAGCCCCAGCATTTT